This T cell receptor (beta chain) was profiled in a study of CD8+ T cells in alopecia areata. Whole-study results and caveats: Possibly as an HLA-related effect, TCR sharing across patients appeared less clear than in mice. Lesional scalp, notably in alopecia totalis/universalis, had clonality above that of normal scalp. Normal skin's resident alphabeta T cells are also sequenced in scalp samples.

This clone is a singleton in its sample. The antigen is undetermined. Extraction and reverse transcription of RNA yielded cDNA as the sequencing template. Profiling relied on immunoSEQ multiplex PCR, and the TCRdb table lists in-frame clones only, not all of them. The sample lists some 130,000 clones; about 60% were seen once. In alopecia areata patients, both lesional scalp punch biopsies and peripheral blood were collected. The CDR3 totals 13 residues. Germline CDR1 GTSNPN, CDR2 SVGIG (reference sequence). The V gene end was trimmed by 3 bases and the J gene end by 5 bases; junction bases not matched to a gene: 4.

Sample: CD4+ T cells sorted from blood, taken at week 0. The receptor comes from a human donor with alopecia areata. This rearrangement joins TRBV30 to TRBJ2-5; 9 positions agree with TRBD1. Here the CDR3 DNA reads TGTGCCTGGAGCACAGGGGGCGGGGAGACCCAGTACTTC. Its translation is CAWSTGGGETQYF.